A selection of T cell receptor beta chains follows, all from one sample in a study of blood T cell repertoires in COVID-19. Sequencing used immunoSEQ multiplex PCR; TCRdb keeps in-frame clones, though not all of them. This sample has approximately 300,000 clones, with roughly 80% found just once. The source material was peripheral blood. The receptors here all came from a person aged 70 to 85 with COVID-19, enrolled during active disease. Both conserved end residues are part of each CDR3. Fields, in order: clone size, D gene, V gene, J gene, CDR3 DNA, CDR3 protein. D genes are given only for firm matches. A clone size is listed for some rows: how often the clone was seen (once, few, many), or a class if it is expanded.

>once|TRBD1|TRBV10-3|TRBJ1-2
TGTGCCATCAGTGATTCGGACAGGGAGGGGAATGGCTACACCTTC
CAISDSDREGNGYTF
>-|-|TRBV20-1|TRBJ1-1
TGCAGTGCTAGTCTGCCAGGGCTTTACCCTGAAGCTTTCTTT
CSASLPGLYPEAFF
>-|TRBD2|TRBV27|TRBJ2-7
TGTGCCAGCAGTTTATCCGTTAGGACTAGCGACGAGCAGTACTTC
CASSLSVRTSDEQYF
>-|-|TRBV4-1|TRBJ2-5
TGCGCCAGCAGCCAAGATATGGAGACCCAGTACTTC
CASSQDMETQYF
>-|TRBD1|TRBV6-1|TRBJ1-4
TGTGCCAGCAGTGATCAGACAGGGGAAAATGAAAAACTGTTTTTT
CASSDQTGENEKLFF
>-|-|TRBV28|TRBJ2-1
TGTGCCAGCAGTTTTCCAGGTAATTCCTACAATGAGCAGTTCTTC
CASSFPGNSYNEQFF
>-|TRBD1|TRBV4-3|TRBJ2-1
TGCGCCAGCAGCCTGTATAGGACAGGGGATAATGAGCAGTTCTTC
CASSLYRTGDNEQFF
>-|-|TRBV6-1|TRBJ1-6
TGTGCCAGCAGTGAATTGGCACAGAATAATTCACCCCTCCACTTT
CASSELAQNNSPLHF
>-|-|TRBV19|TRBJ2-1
TGTGCCAGTAGTATAGATTCCCGGGGAAATGAGCAGTTCTTC
CASSIDSRGNEQFF
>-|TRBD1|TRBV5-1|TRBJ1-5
TGCGCCAGCAGCCCGCAGGGGGGATTATATCAGCCCCAGCATTTT
CASSPQGGLYQPQHF
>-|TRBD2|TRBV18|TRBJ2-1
TGTGCCAGCTCACCAGGACTAGATGGAGGGCAGTTCTTC
CASSPGLDGGQFF
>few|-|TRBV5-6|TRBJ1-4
TGTGCCAGCAGCCCCCCCACCGGGCGGTGGGGGCGAAAACTGTTTTTT
CASSPPTGRWGRKLFF
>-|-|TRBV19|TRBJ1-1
TGTGCCAGTAGTGACCCGGGACAAGCGAACACTGAAGCTTTCTTT
CASSDPGQANTEAFF
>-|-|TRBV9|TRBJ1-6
TGTGCCAGCAGCGTTAGCGGAGCAGGTGATAATTCACCCCTCCACTTT
CASSVSGAGDNSPLHF
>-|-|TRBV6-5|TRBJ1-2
TGTGCCACGAGGAGATCTAACTATGGCTACACCTTC
CATRRSNYGYTF
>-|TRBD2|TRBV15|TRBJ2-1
TGTGCCACCAGCACCCTTGGGCTAGCGGTGCATGAGCAGTTCTTC
CATSTLGLAVHEQFF
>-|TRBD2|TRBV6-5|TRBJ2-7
TGTGCCAGCAGTTACTGGGCGGGAGGGCCCTACGAGCAGTACTTC
CASSYWAGGPYEQYF
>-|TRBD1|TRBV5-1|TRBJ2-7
TGCGCCAGCAGCTCAGAGCCGCCGGGACAGGGGGTTACCGAGCAGTACTTC
CASSSEPPGQGVTEQYF
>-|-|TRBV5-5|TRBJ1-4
TGTGCCAGCAACCCCGGCGGCCCCGGTAAGGAAAAACTGTTTTTT
CASNPGGPGKEKLFF
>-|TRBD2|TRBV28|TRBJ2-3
TGTGCCAGTTATCTAGCGGGGGGATACACAGATACGCAGTATTTT
CASYLAGGYTDTQYF